This T cell receptor (beta chain) was sequenced for a study of cytomegalovirus exposure and HLA in healthy donors. Study-wide findings and caveats: Prior analysis indicated that the majority of TCR beta V segments exhibited productivity approximately 90% or approximately 30% of the time.

As for this clone: The antigen is unknown.

The study ran its PCR with 60 Vbeta and 13 Jbeta primers. Original analysis: A later analysis tallied about 80 million unique TCR beta chains, about 9.9 million of them shared. The data were produced by immunoSEQ multiplex PCR, yet TCRdb's version contains in-frame clones alone and is incomplete. V, J and clone size were drawn from that table, and D and trimming were deduced from the DNA. This sample yields about 98,000 clones, of which more than 60% are seen a single time; less than 2.5% belongs to the top ten. The germline gives CDR1 KGHSH, CDR2 LQKENI. Germline trimming cut 3 bases from V and 0 bases from J; bases unmatched to any gene: 3. This CDR3 is 15 amino acids long. Healthy people donating bone marrow made up the donors.

The sequenced sample was PBMCs. The chain recombines TRBV18 with TRBJ1-1; 8 positions agree with TRBD1. The clonotype originates from a man in his forties or fifties in good health and CMV-seronegative. The CDR3 nucleotides are TGTGCCAGCTCACCCCAGGGGGCTTTGAACACTGAAGCTTTCTTT. This gives the protein CASSPQGALNTEAFF.